This T cell receptor beta chain was sequenced in a study of neurological immune-mediated disorders. General study results and limits: The study found no CDR3 amino acid sequences shared by expanded clones across subjects, suggesting private repertoires in all groups.

PBMCs stored at -80 C, 2 million in total, were the source of the unsorted libraries. In each sequencing run, over 160 million TCR-beta sequences were generated from 15-18 subjects. TCRdb re-analysed the 5' RACE reads in MiXCR, keeping a single row per CDR3 protein. The data contain tens of thousands of distinct CDR3 sequences, 4.5% to 5.5% of them singletons. CDR3 length equals 15 residues. Germline lookup yields CDR1 DFQATT and CDR2 SNEGSKA (reference sequence). Trimming cost V 0 bases and J 8 bases; bases outside gene matches: 10. This clonotype was observed many times. The antigen is unknown. Sequences were obtained from PBMCs. This TCR was sampled from a young man with multiple sclerosis. The chain recombines TRBV20-1 with TRBJ2-1; TRBD1 matches at 7 bases. The CDR3 sequence is CSARDQGGPNDEQFF. The CDR3 DNA reads TGCAGTGCTAGAGATCAAGGGGGCCCAAACGATGAGCAGTTCTTC.